The 16 T cell receptor beta chains listed next were all sequenced from one sample in a study of cytomegalovirus exposure and HLA in healthy donors. The PCR ran on 60 Vbeta and 13 Jbeta primers. Generated by immunoSEQ multiplex PCR, the TCRdb table keeps only in-frame clones and is missing some. The table includes 76,000 or so clones, around 72% detected once. Sequencing input: PBMCs. These receptors originate from a woman aged 40 to 50 in good health and CMV-seropositive.

This clone was recorded once. The J gene is TRBJ1-3, the V gene TRBV19, with D perhaps matching TRBD1 (6 bases). CDR3 length equals 15 residues. V gave up 5 bases and J gave up 0 bases, with 11 bases separating them. The germline CDR1 and CDR2 sequences are LNHDA and SQIVND (reference sequence). The CDR3 loop reads CASSFGQYSGNTIYF. The DNA for the CDR3 is TGTGCCAGTAGTTTTGGACAGTACTCTGGAAACACCATATATTTT.

V is TRBV30 and J is TRBJ1-3, with D maybe TRBD1 (5 bases). Deletions cut 5 bases from V and 0 bases from J, with 8 bases between. The V gene's germline CDR1 is GTSNPN and CDR2 SVGIG (reference sequence). The length of the CDR3 is 13 residues. CDR3 DNA sequence: TGTGCCTGGTCCAGGGACTCTGGAAACACCATATATTTT. Amino acids: CAWSRDSGNTIYF.

The chain employs TRBV11-2 and TRBJ2-7; D is perhaps TRBD1 (6 bases). CDR3 size: 13 residues. Germline loops: CDR1 SGHAT, CDR2 FQNNGV. Trimming pared 4 bases from V and 3 bases from J, leaving 10 bases between. CDR3 nucleotide sequence: TGTGCCAGCAGCTCCGGACAGATCTACGAGCAGTACTTC. Protein: CASSSGQIYEQYF.

The chain joins TRBV5-8 to TRBJ1-5, with no clear D. Germline V gives CDR1 SGHTS, CDR2 YDEGEE. V was trimmed by 0 bases and J by 0 bases, leaving 10 bases between them. This CDR3 has 16 amino acids. CDR3 region: CASSLAAGNSNQPQHF. The CDR3 DNA reads as TGTGCCAGCAGCTTGGCTGCGGGGAATAGCAATCAGCCCCAGCATTTT.

The rearrangement joins TRBV15 to TRBJ2-7, with D perhaps TRBD2 (6 bases). The germline V and J ends were trimmed by 1 base and 4 bases, with 8 bases remaining between them. The CDR3 consists of 13 residues. Germline V gene sequence: CDR1 LNHNV, CDR2 YYDKDF (reference sequence). The CDR3 reads CATSRVGGYEQYF. DNA of the CDR3: TGTGCCACCAGCAGAGTTGGGGGGTACGAGCAGTACTTC.

The chain has TRBV7-9 and TRBJ1-2, with 8 bases fitting TRBD1. With V trimmed by 9 bases and J by 2 bases, 8 bases remained unmatched. CDR3 length equals 14 residues. Per germline, CDR1 SEHNR and CDR2 FQNEAQ (reference sequence). The CDR3 coding sequence is TGTGCCAGTGGAGAGACAGGGGTCAACTATGGCTACACCTTC. It yields the protein CASGETGVNYGYTF.

The DNA of the CDR3 is TGTGCCAGCAGCTTAGCCGGGTCCCGGAACAATGAGCAGTTCTTC. Translated: CASSLAGSRNNEQFF. V is TRBV11-2 and J is TRBJ2-1; D not resolved. CDR1 is SGHAT, CDR2 FQNNGV, per germline. This CDR3 is built from 15 residues. Trimming stripped 1 base from V and 5 bases from J, with 12 bases between. Supplemented by reference TRBV11-2 and TRBJ2-1, the full variable domain reads EAGVAQSPRYKIIEKRQSVAFWCNPISGHATLYWYQQILGQGPKLLIQFQNNGVVDDSQLPKDRFSAERLKGVDSTLKIQPAKLEDSAVYLCASSLAGSRNNEQFFGPGTRLTVL.

This clone counts as large. The rearrangement joins TRBV7-8 to TRBJ2-1; the D gene is possibly TRBD1 (6 bases). CDR1 and CDR2 (germline): SGHVS, FQNEAQ. Deletions cut 5 bases from V and 4 bases from J, with 9 bases between. The CDR3 contains 13 residues. The CDR3 nucleotides are TGTGCCAGCAGCGGAGACAGGTACAATGAGCAGTTCTTC. Translated: CASSGDRYNEQFF.

The V gene is TRBV7-9, the J gene TRBJ2-1; the match to TRBD2 covers 7 bases. CDR1 and CDR2 from the germline V gene are SEHNR and FQNEAQ (reference sequence). V lost 2 bases to trimming and J lost 2 bases; unmatched junction nucleotides: 6. The CDR3 contains 16 residues. This chain's CDR3 is CASSLNAGVAYNEQFF. CDR3 DNA: TGTGCCAGCAGCTTAAATGCGGGAGTCGCCTACAATGAGCAGTTCTTC.

The rearrangement links TRBV18 to TRBJ2-1; D is uncertain. The CDR3 totals 15 residues. The germline V gene encodes CDR1 KGHSH and CDR2 LQKENI. With 1 base removed from V and 2 bases from J, the gap between germline ends came to 9 bases. CDR3 coding DNA: TGTGCCAGCTCACCACTCACCAGTCCCTACAATGAGCAGTTCTTC. Translation gives CASSPLTSPYNEQFF.

This clone occurred a few times. The V and J genes are TRBV6-4 and TRBJ2-1; tentatively, D is TRBD1 (5 bases). Germline V CDR1 and CDR2: MRHNA, SNTAGT. V shed 7 bases and J shed 4 bases, with 17 bases lying between them. The CDR3 is 15 residues long. The CDR3 DNA reads as TGTGCCAGCACTCCCCCAGGGTTCCGTTACAATGAGCAGTTCTTC. Its protein product is CASTPPGFRYNEQFF.

The chain links TRBV5-4 to TRBJ1-2; possible D gene TRBD1, 5 bases. V was trimmed by 5 bases and J by 6 bases, leaving 11 bases between them. The CDR3 spans 12 residues. Germline CDR1 and CDR2: SGHNT and YYREEE (reference sequence). The CDR3 sequence: CASRRGGDGYTF. Here the CDR3 DNA reads TGTGCCAGCAGGCGGGGCGGGGATGGCTACACCTTC. The variable domain in full, completed from reference TRBV5-4 and TRBJ1-2, reads ETGVTQSPTHLIKTRGQQVTLRCSSQSGHNTVSWYQQALGQGPQFIFQYYREEENGRGNFPPRFSGLQFPNYSSELNVNALELDDSALYLCASRRGGDGYTFGSGTRLTVV.

The gene calls are TRBV30 and TRBJ1-3, with TRBD1 matching over 9 bases. The CDR3 contains 16 residues. The trim removed 2 bases at V and 3 bases at J, leaving 8 bases unmatched. Germline lookup yields CDR1 GTSNPN and CDR2 SVGIG (reference sequence). The CDR3 nucleotides are TGTGCCTGGAGTCCCGGGACAGGGCTGAATGGAAACACCATATATTTT. Residues: CAWSPGTGLNGNTIYF. The full variable domain, with the rest looked up from reference TRBV30 and TRBJ1-3, is SQTIHQWPATLVQPVGSPLSLECTVEGTSNPNLYWYRQAAGRGLQLLFYSVGIGQISSEVPQNLSASRPQDRQFILSSKKLLLSDSGFYLCAWSPGTGLNGNTIYFGEGSWLTVV.

DNA of the CDR3: TGTGCCTGGAAAGCTAGCGGGAGGTCGGAGACCCAGTACTTC. Translation: CAWKASGRSETQYF. The chain is built from TRBV30 and TRBJ2-5; TRBD2 aligns across 11 bases. Germline CDR1 reads GTSNPN; CDR2 reads SVGIG (reference sequence). CDR3 size: 14 residues. The trim removed 4 bases at V and 5 bases at J, leaving 6 bases unmatched.

The J gene is TRBJ2-1, the V gene TRBV5-5; 10 bases align to TRBD1. Germline V lookup: CDR1 SGHKS, CDR2 YYEKEE (reference sequence). This CDR3 has 14 amino acids. J lost 8 bases, V lost 0 bases, and 2 bases had no gene match. The CDR3 region has the DNA TGTGCCAGCAGCTTGGTAGGGACAGGGGATGAGCAGTTCTTC. This codes for CASSLVGTGDEQFF.

The V call is TRBV6-6, the J call TRBJ2-1, with a weak D call TRBD1 (5 bases). Trimming removed 6 bases at V and 4 bases at J, with 16 bases between. The germline V gene has CDR1 MNHNY and CDR2 SVGAGI (reference sequence). This CDR3 has 15 amino acids. Written as DNA, the CDR3 is TGTGCCAGCAGACCCATCGGCAGGGCTTACAATGAGCAGTTCTTC. It specifies CASRPIGRAYNEQFF.